This TCR beta chain stems from a study of blood T cell repertoires in COVID-19. Germline V lookup: CDR1 GTSNPN, CDR2 SVGIG (reference sequence). This CDR3 region has 15 residues. Trimming cost V 4 bases and J 2 bases, with 18 bases left between them. Original processing notes: The authors estimated nucleated cell counts from reference gene primer amplification. Libraries were prepared by immunoSEQ multiplex PCR; TCRdb keeps only in-frame clonotypes and omits some of them. V and J calls plus clone size are reproduced from that table; the DNA served to infer D and trimming. Of approximately 170,000 clones in the sample, 86% were seen once.

The material sequenced was peripheral blood. The chain combines TRBV30 with TRBJ2-7; tentatively, D is TRBD1 (6 bases). The sequence came from a man aged 45-65 years with active or convalescent COVID-19. The CDR3 DNA follows: TGTGCCTGGAAAATGGTGGGGGCATCTGCCTACGAGCAGTACTTC. It translates to CAWKMVGASAYEQYF.